The sequence of this T cell receptor (beta chain) was determined in a study of blood T cell repertoires in COVID-19. On the study more broadly: COVID-19 samples, acute and convalescent, were from the United States, Italy and Spain.

In the source study's methods: Scientists estimated how many nucleated cells there were by amplifying reference gene primers. Here immunoSEQ multiplex PCR was the method, and the copy in TCRdb shows in-frame clones only, minus some. V and J calls and clone size follow that table, whereas D and trimming were derived from the DNA. Here the sample spans around 140,000 clones, about 89% being singletons. V lost 1 base, J lost 5 bases, and 3 bases stayed unmatched. Germline CDR1 MNHEY, CDR2 SMNVEV (reference sequence). The CDR3 is 15 residues long. This sequence originates from a man aged 55-75 years with active or convalescent COVID-19. The chain is built from TRBV27 and TRBJ2-3; the match to TRBD1 covers 10 bases. Sequences were obtained from peripheral blood. DNA for the CDR3: TGTGCCAGCAGTTTATGGGGACAGGGGCGAGATACGCAGTATTTT. The encoded protein is CASSLWGQGRDTQYF.